A selection of T cell receptor beta chains follows, all from one sample in a study of shared clonotypes between healthy human individuals. Clones were read by immunoSEQ multiplex PCR, and TCRdb kept only the in-frame ones, dropping some. The repertoire holds about 2,500,000 clones, over 85% seen once, with around 0.15% in the top ten. Sequenced sample: naive CD4+ T cells sorted from blood. These receptors came from a young man in good health. Each CDR3 is given with its conserved first and last residue. Each record gives: D gene, clone size, V gene, J gene, CDR3 protein, CDR3 DNA. A D gene is named only where the DNA matches it firmly. Size is stated for part of the rows, as once, few or many counts, or as a class when the clone is expanded.

>NA|NA|TRBV27|TRBJ1-5
CASSLDRNQPQHF
TGTGCCAGCAGTTTGGACAGAAATCAGCCCCAGCATTTT
>NA|few|TRBV21-1|TRBJ1-3
CASSNDPGTGNTIYF
TGTGCCAGCAGCAACGACCCAGGGACTGGAAACACCATATATTTT
>TRBD2|NA|TRBV5-1|TRBJ2-7
CASSPTSGRVGSYEQYF
TGCGCCAGCAGCCCGACTAGCGGGAGAGTTGGATCCTACGAGCAGTACTTC
>NA|NA|TRBV2|TRBJ1-5
CASSEEAGSNQPQHF
TGTGCCAGCAGTGAAGAGGCAGGCAGCAATCAGCCCCAGCATTTT
>NA|NA|TRBV6-1|TRBJ1-4
CASSEVGGAQPNEKLFF
TGTGCCAGCAGTGAAGTGGGGGGGGCGCAGCCTAATGAAAAACTGTTTTTT
>NA|once|TRBV5-1|TRBJ2-1
CASSLYSGGNEQFF
TGCGCCAGCAGCTTGTATTCCGGCGGAAATGAGCAGTTCTTC
>NA|NA|TRBV6-5|TRBJ2-7
CASKRGTLTYEQYF
TGTGCCAGCAAACGGGGGACACTGACCTACGAGCAGTACTTC
>NA|NA|TRBV19|TRBJ1-5
CASRNRADSNQPQHF
TGTGCCAGTAGAAACAGGGCGGATAGCAATCAGCCCCAGCATTTT
>NA|NA|TRBV5-1|TRBJ2-3
CASSPLLLTDTQYF
TGCGCCAGCAGCCCCCTCCTACTCACAGATACGCAGTATTTT
>TRBD2|NA|TRBV2|TRBJ2-4
CARSGLSKNIQYF
TGTGCCAGATCGGGACTATCCAAAAACATTCAGTACTTC
>TRBD1|NA|TRBV30|TRBJ2-5
CAWSPNRGETQYF
TGTGCCTGGAGTCCCAACAGGGGCGAGACCCAGTACTTC
>NA|NA|TRBV18|TRBJ2-2
CASSPRGVSNTGELFF
TGTGCCAGCTCACCACGGGGGGTCTCGAACACCGGGGAGCTGTTTTTT
>TRBD1|NA|TRBV9|TRBJ1-1
CASSVGTGTEAFF
TGTGCCAGCAGCGTAGGGACAGGGACTGAAGCTTTCTTT
>TRBD1|NA|TRBV6-4|TRBJ1-1
CASREQGFGTEAFF
TGTGCCAGCAGGGAACAGGGGTTTGGCACTGAAGCTTTCTTT
>TRBD1|NA|TRBV29-1|TRBJ2-3
CSVDTGGQFTDTQYF
TGCAGCGTTGATACAGGGGGCCAGTTCACAGATACGCAGTATTTT
>TRBD1|NA|TRBV5-6|TRBJ1-4
CASSFGTGFNEKLFF
TGTGCCAGCAGCTTTGGGACAGGGTTTAATGAAAAACTGTTTTTT
>TRBD2|NA|TRBV5-1|TRBJ2-1
CASSSSGGAYNEQFF
TGCGCCAGCAGCTCCAGCGGGGGCGCTTACAATGAGCAGTTCTTC
>TRBD1|NA|TRBV10-3|TRBJ2-7
CAISEYGQGDEQYF
TGTGCCATCAGTGAGTACGGACAGGGGGACGAGCAGTACTTC
>NA|NA|TRBV7-9|TRBJ2-5
CASSPATGREETQYF
TGTGCCAGCAGCCCCGCGACAGGGAGGGAAGAGACCCAGTACTTC
>NA|NA|TRBV25-1|TRBJ2-5
CASSVYPTQETQYF
TGTGCCAGCAGCGTATACCCGACCCAAGAGACCCAGTACTTC
>NA|NA|TRBV18|TRBJ2-2
CASSDGGPNTGELFF
TGTGCCAGCTCAGACGGGGGCCCGAACACCGGGGAGCTGTTTTTT
>NA|NA|TRBV6-1|TRBJ2-2
CASSAKWTSLTTGELFF
TGTGCCAGCAGTGCGAAATGGACTTCCCTAACAACCGGGGAGCTGTTTTTT
>NA|NA|TRBV15|TRBJ1-1
CATSSTRVGTEAFF
TGTGCCACCAGCAGTACGCGGGTTGGGACTGAAGCTTTCTTT
>TRBD2|NA|TRBV18|TRBJ2-3
CASSPTSGMVTDTQYF
TGTGCCAGCTCACCGACTAGCGGGATGGTAACAGATACGCAGTATTTT
>TRBD2|NA|TRBV7-7|TRBJ2-1
CASSRLPPIGTSGRTYNEQFF
TGTGCTAGCAGCCGGCTACCCCCAATCGGGACTAGCGGGAGGACCTACAATGAGCAGTTCTTC
>NA|NA|TRBV7-2|TRBJ1-2
CASSLAPRERGDYGYTF
TGTGCCAGCAGCTTAGCCCCTAGGGAGAGGGGTGACTATGGCTACACCTTC
>TRBD1|NA|TRBV5-1|TRBJ2-7
CASSFFSGTGIREQYF
TGCGCCAGCAGCTTTTTCTCAGGGACAGGGATCCGCGAGCAGTACTTC
>NA|NA|TRBV6-1|TRBJ1-1
CASTTGWTEAFF
TGTGCCAGTACCACGGGGTGGACTGAAGCTTTCTTT
>TRBD1|NA|TRBV4-3|TRBJ2-5
CASSQDRGRGETQYF
TGCGCCAGCAGCCAAGATAGAGGCAGGGGGGAGACCCAGTACTTC
>NA|NA|TRBV7-9|TRBJ2-5
CASSGERETQYF
TGTGCCAGCAGTGGGGAACGAGAGACCCAGTACTTC
>NA|NA|TRBV6-5|TRBJ1-5
CASSPLRGSNQPQHF
TGTGCCAGCAGTCCGCTGAGAGGTAGCAATCAGCCCCAGCATTTT
>TRBD1|NA|TRBV6-6|TRBJ1-2
CASSHPGQGANYGYTF
TGTGCCAGCAGTCACCCGGGACAGGGGGCCAACTATGGCTACACCTTC
>NA|once|TRBV9|TRBJ1-2
CASSPHSTANYGYTF
TGTGCCAGCAGCCCCCACAGTACCGCTAACTATGGCTACACCTTC
>TRBD1|NA|TRBV28|TRBJ1-5
CASSLGTGLNNQPQHF
TGTGCCAGCAGTTTGGGGACAGGGTTGAACAATCAGCCCCAGCATTTT
>NA|once|TRBV5-1|TRBJ2-3
CASSWQGPSDTQYF
TGCGCCAGCAGCTGGCAGGGCCCATCGGATACGCAGTATTTT
>TRBD1|NA|TRBV18|TRBJ2-1
CASSPPRGQGSSYNEQFF
TGTGCCAGCTCACCACCCCGAGGACAGGGGAGCTCCTACAATGAGCAGTTCTTC
>NA|NA|TRBV10-1|TRBJ1-3
CASTWTVKPSGNTIYF
TGCGCCAGCACGTGGACAGTGAAGCCCTCTGGAAACACCATATATTTT
>NA|NA|TRBV9|TRBJ2-7
CASSVQPGPTYEQYF
TGTGCCAGCAGCGTACAGCCGGGCCCTACCTACGAGCAGTACTTC
>TRBD1|NA|TRBV6-5|TRBJ1-1
CASSETRDSITEAFF
TGTGCCAGCAGCGAAACTAGGGACAGTATCACTGAAGCTTTCTTT
>NA|NA|TRBV2|TRBJ2-1
CASSTGPYNEQFF
TGTGCCAGCAGCACCGGGCCCTACAATGAGCAGTTCTTC